This T cell receptor (beta chain) was retrieved from a study of T cells after somatic rescue of genetic block. Per germline, CDR1 SGDLS and CDR2 YYNGEE. The CDR3 length is 20 residues. Trimming at V came to 0 bases and at J to 0 bases, leaving 12 bases not matched to a gene. Produced via immunoSEQ multiplex PCR; TCRdb's table is partial and in-frame only. The sample contains around 100,000 clones, 85% to 95% of which appear only once. The V call is TRBV9, the J call TRBJ2-1, with 10 positions matching TRBD2. Sample: peripheral blood mononuclear cells (PBMCs). This TCR was recovered from a woman aged 18-35 years. CDR3 residues: CASSVDLLRAGGLSYNEQFF. The CDR3 nucleotides read TGTGCCAGCAGCGTAGACCTGCTTCGAGCGGGGGGGCTCTCCTACAATGAGCAGTTCTTC.